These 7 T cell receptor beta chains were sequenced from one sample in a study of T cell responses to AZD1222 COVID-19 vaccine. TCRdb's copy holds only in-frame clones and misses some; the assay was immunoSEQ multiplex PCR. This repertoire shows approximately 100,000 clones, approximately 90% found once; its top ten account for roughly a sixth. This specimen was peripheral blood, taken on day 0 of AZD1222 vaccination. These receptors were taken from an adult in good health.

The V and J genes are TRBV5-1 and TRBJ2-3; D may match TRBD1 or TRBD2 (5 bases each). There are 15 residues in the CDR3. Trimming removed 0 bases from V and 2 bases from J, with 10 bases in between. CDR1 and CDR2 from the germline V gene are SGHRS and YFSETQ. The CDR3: CASSLGGEITDTQYF. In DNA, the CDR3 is TGCGCCAGCAGCTTGGGAGGGGAGATCACAGATACGCAGTATTTT.

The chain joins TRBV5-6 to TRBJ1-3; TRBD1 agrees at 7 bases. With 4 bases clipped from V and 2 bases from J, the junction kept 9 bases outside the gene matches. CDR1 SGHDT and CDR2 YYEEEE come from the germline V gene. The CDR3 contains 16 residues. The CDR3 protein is CASSPATGAPGNTIYF. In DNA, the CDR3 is TGTGCCAGCAGCCCAGCCACAGGGGCTCCTGGAAACACCATATATTTT. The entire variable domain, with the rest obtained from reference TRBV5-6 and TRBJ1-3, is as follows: DAGVTQSPTHLIKTRGQQVTLRCSPKSGHDTVSWYQQALGQGPQFIFQYYEEEERQRGNFPDRFSGHQFPNYSSELNVNALLLGDSALYLCASSPATGAPGNTIYFGEGSWLTVV.

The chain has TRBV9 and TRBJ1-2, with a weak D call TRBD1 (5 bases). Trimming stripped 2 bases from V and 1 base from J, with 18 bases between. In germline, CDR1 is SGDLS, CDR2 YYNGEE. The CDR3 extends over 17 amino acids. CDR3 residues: CASSVGLRGNSNYGYTF. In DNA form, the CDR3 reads TGTGCCAGCAGCGTCGGCCTCCGGGGGAACAGTAACTATGGCTACACCTTC.

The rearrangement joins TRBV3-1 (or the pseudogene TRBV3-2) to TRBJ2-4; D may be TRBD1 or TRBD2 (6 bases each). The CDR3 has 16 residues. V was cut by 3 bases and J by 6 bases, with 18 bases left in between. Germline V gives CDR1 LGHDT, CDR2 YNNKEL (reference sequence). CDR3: CASSHLTSGGSNIQYF. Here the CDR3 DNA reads TGTGCCAGCAGCCACTTGACTAGTGGGGGCTCAAACATTCAGTACTTC.

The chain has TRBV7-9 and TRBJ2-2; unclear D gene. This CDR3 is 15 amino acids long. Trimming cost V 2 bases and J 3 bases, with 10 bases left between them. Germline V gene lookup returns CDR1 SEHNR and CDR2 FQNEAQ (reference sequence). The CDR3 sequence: CASSLQSSDTGELFF. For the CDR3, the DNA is TGTGCCAGCAGCTTACAGAGTTCGGACACCGGGGAGCTGTTTTTT.

CDR3 amino acids: CAWSWGGETQYF. The CDR3 DNA sequence: TGTGCCTGGAGCTGGGGAGGTGAGACCCAGTACTTC. The V and J genes are TRBV30 and TRBJ2-5, with D possibly being TRBD2 (6 bases). Germline V gene lookup returns CDR1 GTSNPN and CDR2 SVGIG (reference sequence). The CDR3 is 12 residues long. Trimming removed 3 bases from V and 5 bases from J, with 10 bases in between.

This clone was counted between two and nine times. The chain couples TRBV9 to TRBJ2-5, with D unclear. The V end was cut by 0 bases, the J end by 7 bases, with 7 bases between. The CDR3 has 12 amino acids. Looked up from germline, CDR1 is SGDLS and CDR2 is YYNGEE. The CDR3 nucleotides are TGTGCCAGCAGCGTAGCCGACGGGACCCAGTACTTC. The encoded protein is CASSVADGTQYF.